The rows below give T cell receptor beta chains drawn from one sample of a study of T-cell reconstitution after alpha-beta-depleted transplantation in children. TCRdb analysed the PCR reads with MiXCR anew, one entry per CDR3 protein. Altogether approximately 99,000 distinct CDR3 sequences are present, about 6% being singletons, with the ten largest covering approximately 25%. Here the sequenced sample was PBMCs, mostly from graft donor cells, taken 360 days after TCRalphabeta/CD19-depleted stem cell transplant. The receptors come from a male patient aged 2 to 9 who had a stem cell transplant for acute lymphoblastic leukemia, so the T cells may come from the graft donor. Each CDR3 is given with its conserved first and last residue. The D gene is left open where the match is weak. The size field is filled for only some rows; it gives once, few, many or a size class.

many	-	TRBV27	TRBJ2-2	TGTGCCAGCAGTTTAGCAACCGGGGAGCTGTTTTTT	CASSLATGELFF
-	TRBD1	TRBV28	TRBJ2-7	TGTGCCAGCAGCCCTCAGACAGGGATCGCCTACGAGCAGTACTTC	CASSPQTGIAYEQYF
-	TRBD2	TRBV6-2/TRBV6-3	TRBJ2-1	TGTGCCAGCAGTTCAGCGGGAGGGTACAATGAGCAGTTCTTC	CASSSAGGYNEQFF
-	-	TRBV10-2	TRBJ1-2	TGCGCCAGCAGTCAGTCGGCAAAGAGTGGCTACACCTTC	CASSQSAKSGYTF
few	-	TRBV7-3	TRBJ1-2	TGTGCCAGCAGCTTAGTTACGGCCTCTAACTATGGCTACACCTTC	CASSLVTASNYGYTF
few	TRBD2	TRBV5-4	TRBJ2-5	TGTGCCAGCAGCCATTTTTGGACTAGCGGGGGGGAGACCCAGTACTTC	CASSHFWTSGGETQYF
many	TRBD2	TRBV5-1	TRBJ2-1	TGCGCCAGCAGCTTGGAATGGACTAGCGGCTTGTTCCATGAGCAGTTCTTC	CASSLEWTSGLFHEQFF
many	-	TRBV9	TRBJ2-7	TGTGCCAGCAGCTCGAGTTACTACGAGCAGTACTTC	CASSSSYYEQYF
many	TRBD1	TRBV28	TRBJ2-5	TGTGCCAGCAGTCGAACAGGGGCCCGGGTGAAGACCCAGTACTTC	CASSRTGARVKTQYF
many	TRBD1	TRBV5-1	TRBJ2-7	TGCGCCAGCAGCTTGGCCTCAGGGGGCTACGAGCAGTACTTC	CASSLASGGYEQYF